Included here is one T cell receptor (beta chain) sequence, with context. This sample is drawn from a study of CD4+ T cells in melanoma. This table comes from immunoSEQ multiplex PCR, and its TCRdb copy is limited to in-frame clones, with some not included. The sample holds around 130,000 clones, 85% to 95% seen once. The clonotype originates from a human donor with melanoma.

CDR3 DNA sequence: TGTGCCAGCCTTAAGAGAGGGGAATCGCCCCAGCATTTT. Translating it yields CASLKRGESPQHF. The chain combines TRBV6-1 with TRBJ1-5; possible D gene TRBD1, 5 bases. The CDR3 has 13 amino acids. The V gene lost 8 bases and the J gene lost 9 bases, with 17 bases spanning the gap. The V gene's germline CDR1 is MNHNS and CDR2 SASEGT.